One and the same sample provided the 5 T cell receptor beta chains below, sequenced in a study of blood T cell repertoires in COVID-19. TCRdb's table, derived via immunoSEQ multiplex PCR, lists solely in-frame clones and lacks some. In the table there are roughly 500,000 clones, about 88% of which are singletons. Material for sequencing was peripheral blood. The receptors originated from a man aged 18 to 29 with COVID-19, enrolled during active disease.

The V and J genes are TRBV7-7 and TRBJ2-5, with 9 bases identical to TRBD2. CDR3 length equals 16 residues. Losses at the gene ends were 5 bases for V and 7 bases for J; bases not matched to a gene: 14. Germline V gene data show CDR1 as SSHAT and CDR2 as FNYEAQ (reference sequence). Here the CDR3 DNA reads TGTGCCAGCAGCGAGGGGGGGCTAGCGGGGAGTGCGACCCAGTACTTC. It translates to CASSEGGLAGSATQYF.

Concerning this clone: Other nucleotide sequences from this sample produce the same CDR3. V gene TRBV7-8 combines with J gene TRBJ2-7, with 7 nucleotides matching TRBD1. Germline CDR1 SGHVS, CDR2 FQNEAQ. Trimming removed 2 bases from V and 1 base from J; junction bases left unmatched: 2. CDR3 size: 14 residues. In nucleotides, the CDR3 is TGTGCCAGCAGCTTAAGGGACAGTTCCTACGAGCAGTACTTC. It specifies CASSLRDSSYEQYF. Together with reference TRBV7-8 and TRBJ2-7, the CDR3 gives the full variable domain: GAGVSQSPRYKVAKRGQDVALRCDPISGHVSLFWYQQALGQGPEFLTYFQNEAQLDKSGLPSDRFFAERPEGSVSTLKIQRTQQEDSAVYLCASSLRDSSYEQYFGPGTRLTVT.

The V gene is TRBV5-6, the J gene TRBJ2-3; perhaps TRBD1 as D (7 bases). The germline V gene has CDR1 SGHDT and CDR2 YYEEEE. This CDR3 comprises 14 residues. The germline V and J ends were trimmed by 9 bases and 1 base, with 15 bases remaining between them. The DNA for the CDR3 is TGTGCCACGAATCGGGGGACAGGCACAGATACGCAGTATTTT. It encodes CATNRGTGTDTQYF.

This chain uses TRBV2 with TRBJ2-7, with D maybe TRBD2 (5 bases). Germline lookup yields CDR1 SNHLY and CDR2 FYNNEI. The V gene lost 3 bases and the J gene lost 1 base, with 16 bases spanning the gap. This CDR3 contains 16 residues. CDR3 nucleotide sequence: TGTGCCAGCAGTGAGGGAGTTTCTGGATGGTCCTACGAGCAGTACTTC. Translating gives CASSEGVSGWSYEQYF.

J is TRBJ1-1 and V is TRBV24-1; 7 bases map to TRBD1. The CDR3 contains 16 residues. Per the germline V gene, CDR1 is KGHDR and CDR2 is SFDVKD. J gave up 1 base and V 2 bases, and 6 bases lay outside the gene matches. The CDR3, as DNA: TGTGCCACCAGTGATTGGTCGACAGGGCAGAACACTGAAGCTTTCTTT. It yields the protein CATSDWSTGQNTEAFF.